The rows below give T cell receptor beta chains drawn from one sample of a study of response to subunit inactivated influenza vaccine. TCRdb processed the RT-PCR reads anew with MiXCR; each CDR3 protein has one entry. The table records about 580,000 distinct CDR3 sequences, 12% to 15% of them present only once. The sample consisted of PBMCs from blood, taken less than 13 days after vaccination. The receptors were gathered from a man between 50 and 59 years old who received an inactivated influenza vaccine. CDR3s include the opening cysteine and the closing phenylalanine or tryptophan. A D gene is named only where the DNA matches it firmly. Expanded clones are given a class, and other clones once, few, many or no size at all.

clone_size d_call j_call cdr3_length v_call cdr3_aa cdr3_nt
many TRBD2 TRBJ2-5 16 TRBV7-2 CASRGGTSGNQETQYF TGTGCCAGCAGGGGGGGGACTAGCGGTAATCAAGAGACCCAGTACTTC
few TRBD1 TRBJ1-1 12 TRBV20-1 CSADRGYTEAFF TGCAGTGCAGACAGGGGGTACACTGAAGCTTTCTTT
NA NA TRBJ2-5 15 TRBV13 CASSSAEGLQETQYF TGTGCCAGCAGCTCAGCGGAGGGACTGCAAGAGACCCAGTACTTC
NA NA TRBJ2-1 13 TRBV11-2 CASSAAFKAEQFF TGTGCCAGCAGCGCCGCCTTTAAGGCTGAGCAGTTCTTC
NA TRBD2 TRBJ2-1 17 TRBV7-2 CASSFLLSGAVRNEQFF TGTGCCAGCAGCTTCCTACTTAGCGGGGCTGTTCGGAATGAGCAGTTCTTC
few TRBD1 TRBJ2-1 17 TRBV5-1 CASSLRTGVLMANEQFF TGCGCCAGCAGCTTGAGAACAGGGGTTTTAATGGCGAATGAGCAGTTCTTC
NA TRBD2 TRBJ2-3 14 TRBV25-1 CASSTSGSADTQYF TGTGCCAGCAGTACTAGCGGGAGCGCAGATACGCAGTATTTT
NA TRBD2 TRBJ2-5 15 TRBV20-1 CSARDLAGGGETQYF TGCAGTGCTAGAGACCTAGCGGGGGGGGGAGAGACCCAGTACTTC
NA TRBD2 TRBJ2-1 15 TRBV10-3 CAISETSGAYNEQFF TGTGCCATCAGTGAAACTAGCGGAGCCTACAATGAGCAGTTCTTC
few TRBD1 TRBJ2-7 14 TRBV10-3 CAISGDRGGYEQYF TGTGCCATCAGTGGGGACAGGGGAGGGTACGAGCAGTACTTC
NA NA TRBJ1-2 14 TRBV12-3/TRBV12-4 CASSFLGGNYGYTF TGTGCCAGCAGTTTCTTGGGGGGTAACTATGGCTACACCTTC
NA NA TRBJ2-3 16 TRBV7-2 CASSLAYFRGPDTQYF TGTGCCAGCAGCTTAGCTTACTTCCGAGGCCCAGATACGCAGTATTTT
few NA TRBJ2-1 15 TRBV7-6 CASSWVGGSFNEQFF TGTGCCAGCAGCTGGGTCGGGGGTTCCTTCAATGAGCAGTTCTTC
NA NA TRBJ2-4 16 TRBV7-8 CASSSPDEIAKNIQYF TGTGCCAGCAGCTCTCCGGACGAAATAGCCAAAAACATTCAGTACTTC
NA TRBD1 TRBJ1-6 15 TRBV7-9 CASSLDGTGNSPLHF TGTGCCAGCAGCTTAGATGGGACAGGGAATTCACCCCTCCACTTT
few TRBD1 TRBJ1-5 15 TRBV12-3/TRBV12-4 CASSSDGQGNQPQHF TGTGCCAGCAGTTCAGACGGACAGGGGAATCAGCCCCAGCATTTT
NA TRBD1 TRBJ2-7 15 TRBV20-1 CSARAQKTGPRQQYF TGCAGTGCTAGAGCTCAAAAGACAGGGCCTCGCCAGCAGTACTTC
many NA TRBJ1-1 15 TRBV7-2 CASSPNLQGYTEAFF TGTGCCAGCAGCCCGAACCTACAAGGGTACACTGAAGCTTTCTTT
NA TRBD2 TRBJ2-1 15 TRBV27 CASSLRLAGGPEQLF TGTGCCAGCAGTTTACGACTAGCGGGGGGCCCAGAGCAGCTCTTC
NA NA TRBJ1-1 13 TRBV29-1 CSVLLGRNTEAFF TGCAGCGTTTTGCTCGGACGGAACACTGAAGCTTTCTTT
NA TRBD2 TRBJ2-3 16 TRBV7-2 CASSRRSGRVRDTQYF TGTGCCAGCAGCCGCCGTAGCGGGAGGGTTAGAGATACGCAGTATTTT
NA TRBD2 TRBJ2-3 21 TRBV11-1 CASTRGASGGFLSASTDTQYF TGTGCCAGCACCAGGGGGGCTAGCGGGGGGTTCCTCTCGGCTAGCACAGATACGCAGTATTTT
NA TRBD1 TRBJ2-7 15 TRBV29-1 CSVVRRGQVKYEQYF TGCAGCGTTGTTCGAAGGGGGCAGGTGAAGTACGAGCAGTACTTC
NA NA TRBJ1-6 13 TRBV25-1 CASSKQLYSPLHF TGTGCCAGCAGTAAACAGTTATATTCACCCCTCCACTTT
many NA TRBJ2-1 13 TRBV6-6 CASSYSFGNEQFF TGTGCCAGCAGTTACTCGTTCGGTAATGAGCAGTTCTTC
NA NA TRBJ2-2 16 TRBV6-1 CASSRTGQGTTEELFF TGTGCCAGCAGTAGAACCGGTCAAGGCACCACCGAGGAGCTGTTTTTT